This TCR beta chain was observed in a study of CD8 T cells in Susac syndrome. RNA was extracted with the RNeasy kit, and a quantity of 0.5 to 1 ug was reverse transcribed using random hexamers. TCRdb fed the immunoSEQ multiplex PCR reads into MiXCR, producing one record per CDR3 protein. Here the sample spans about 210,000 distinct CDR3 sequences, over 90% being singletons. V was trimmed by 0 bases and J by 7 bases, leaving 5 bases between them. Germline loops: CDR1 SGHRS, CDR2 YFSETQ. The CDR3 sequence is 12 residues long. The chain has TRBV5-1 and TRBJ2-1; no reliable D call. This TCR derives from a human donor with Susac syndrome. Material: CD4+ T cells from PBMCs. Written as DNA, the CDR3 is TGCGCCAGCAGCTTGGAAGGGAATGAGCAGTTCTTC. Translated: CASSLEGNEQFF.